Below are 4 T cell receptor beta chains sequenced from a single sample in a study of blood T cells in healthy people across ages. Primers used in a second PCR of about 7 to 11 cycles were a sample-barcoded 5' primer and a J-beta primer mix. In TCRdb, the 5' RACE reads were re-called with MiXCR into one record per CDR3 protein. The sample lists about 1.6 million distinct CDR3 sequences; around 35% were seen once. The sample comprised blood. Receptors originate from a woman aged 25 to 45 in good health.

The chain joins TRBV2 to TRBJ2-5; 10 bases map to TRBD2. The CDR3 is 18 amino acids. V gave up 2 bases and J gave up 3 bases; unmatched junction bases: 12. The germline CDR1 and CDR2 sequences are SNHLY and FYNNEI. Written as DNA, the CDR3 is TGTGCCAGCAGTGAACTAAGCGGGGGGGTCGTTAGCAAAGAGACCCAGTACTTC. Encoded protein: CASSELSGGVVSKETQYF.

This clonotype was seen a single time. The chain carries TRBV5-1 and TRBJ1-6; 8 nucleotides align to TRBD1. CDR1 is SGHRS, CDR2 YFSETQ, per germline. The CDR3 covers 15 residues. Unmatched junction bases numbered 6, after V lost 5 bases and J lost 5 bases. The CDR3 protein is CASSYNRGDNSPLHF. CDR3 in DNA: TGCGCCAGCAGTTATAACAGGGGGGATAATTCACCCCTCCACTTT.

This clonotype showed up just once. J is TRBJ1-1 and V is TRBV7-6; 8 nucleotides align to TRBD1. The ends lost 10 bases at V and 0 bases at J; junction bases unmatched: 7. The CDR3 runs 14 residues. Germline V gene sequence: CDR1 SGHVS, CDR2 FNYEAQ. In DNA form, the CDR3 reads TGTGCCACCATCCGGGACAGGATGAACACTGAAGCTTTCTTT. Its protein product is CATIRDRMNTEAFF.

The chain employs TRBV9 and TRBJ1-3; D remains unclear. V lost 0 bases and J 2 bases, leaving 6 bases between the germline ends. Looked up from germline, CDR1 is SGDLS and CDR2 is YYNGEE. CDR3 size: 14 residues. CDR3 coding DNA: TGTGCCAGCAGCGTAGATGGGGCTGGAAACACCATATATTTT. Its translation: CASSVDGAGNTIYF.